A selection of T cell receptor beta chains follows, all from one sample in a study of blood T cell repertoires in COVID-19. Here immunoSEQ multiplex PCR was the method, and the copy in TCRdb shows in-frame clones only, minus some. This sample has fewer than 150,000 clones, with 84% found just once. Sequencing input: peripheral blood. All receptors come from an elderly woman in a cohort sampled during active or convalescent COVID-19. The CDR3 runs from the conserved cysteine through the conserved F or W. Each record gives: J gene, V gene, CDR3 length, clone size, D gene, CDR3 DNA, CDR3 protein. D genes are given only for firm matches. Size is stated for part of the rows, as once, few or many counts, or as a class when the clone is expanded.

>TRBJ1-5|TRBV6-6|16|.|TRBD1
TGTGCCAGCAGTTTGGGGGCCGGGACAGGGGTTCAGCCCCAGCATTTT
CASSLGAGTGVQPQHF
>TRBJ1-1|TRBV4-1|14|.|TRBD1
TGCGCCAGCAGACCAATCGGACAGGGCGAAGAAGCTTTCTTT
CASRPIGQGEEAFF
>TRBJ1-6|TRBV28|17|.|TRBD1
TGTGCCAGCAGTTTACGGGCCGGGACAGGGTACAATTCACCCCTCCACTTT
CASSLRAGTGYNSPLHF
>TRBJ2-7|TRBV4-1|16|.|.
TGCGCCAGCAGCCAAGATTTGGCCGGGGGAGGAGACGAGCAGTACTTC
CASSQDLAGGGDEQYF
>TRBJ1-2|TRBV27|13|.|.
TGTGCCAGCAGTTTAGCGGGGGCGTGGGGCTACACCTTC
CASSLAGAWGYTF
>TRBJ2-5|TRBV29-1|12|once|.
TGCAGCGTTGATCGGGGGTCGGAGACCCAGTACTTC
CSVDRGSETQYF
>TRBJ1-1|TRBV16|15|once|TRBD1
TGTGCCAGCAGCCAATCCAGGGGGATGAACACTGAAGCTTTCTTT
CASSQSRGMNTEAFF
>TRBJ2-3|TRBV5-1|18|.|TRBD2
TGCGCCAGCAGCTTGGAGGGCCTTCTAGCGGGGGGCACAGATACGCAGTATTTT
CASSLEGLLAGGTDTQYF
>TRBJ1-4|TRBV7-2|15|.|.
TGTGCCAGCAGCTTACAGGGTCTGCCTAATGAAAAACTGTTTTTT
CASSLQGLPNEKLFF
>TRBJ2-4|TRBV5-1|13|.|.
TGCGCCAGCAGACCAGGGAAAGGGAACATTCAGTACTTC
CASRPGKGNIQYF
>TRBJ2-3|TRBV3-1/TRBV3-2|16|.|.
TGTGCCAGCAGCCAAGGGACTCACTACCGCACAGATACGCAGTATTTT
CASSQGTHYRTDTQYF
>TRBJ2-7|TRBV2|14|.|TRBD1
TGTGCCAGCAGACTCGGGACAGGGGTCTACGAGCAGTACTTC
CASRLGTGVYEQYF
>TRBJ1-1|TRBV25-1|14|.|.
TGTGCCAGCAGCCGAGGGCTACATAACACTGAAGCTTTCTTT
CASSRGLHNTEAFF
>TRBJ1-6|TRBV28|16|.|TRBD1
TGTGCCAGCAGTCCCGGGACAGGAGTTTATAATTCACCCCTCCACTTT
CASSPGTGVYNSPLHF
>TRBJ1-4|TRBV27|16|.|TRBD1
TGTGCCAGCAGTTTCTCCTACAGGGGGAATAATGAAAAACTGTTTTTT
CASSFSYRGNNEKLFF
>TRBJ1-2|TRBV10-2|13|.|TRBD1
TGCGCCAGCACACCGACAGGGGACTATGGCTACACCTTC
CASTPTGDYGYTF
>TRBJ2-5|TRBV5-1|15|.|TRBD2
TGCGCCAGCAGCTTGGGTAGCGGGGGCCAAGAGACCCAGTACTTC
CASSLGSGGQETQYF
>TRBJ2-7|TRBV15|14|once|.
TGTGCCACCAGCAGAGATGGGACAAGCCACGAGCAGTACTTC
CATSRDGTSHEQYF
>TRBJ2-3|TRBV2|15|.|TRBD1
TGTGCCAGCAGTGAGGCGACAGGGGCCACAGATACGCAGTATTTT
CASSEATGATDTQYF
>TRBJ2-7|TRBV14|16|.|.
TGTGCCAGCAGCCAAAGTTTCTCGGACACCCGGGACGAGCAGTACTTC
CASSQSFSDTRDEQYF
>TRBJ2-7|TRBV5-1|15|.|TRBD1
TGCGCCAGCAGATCATTACCGGGACAGTCCTACGAGCAGTACTTC
CASRSLPGQSYEQYF
>TRBJ2-5|TRBV6-5|14|.|TRBD1
TGTGCCAGCAGCCTAGACAGGGCCGCTGAGACCCAGTACTTC
CASSLDRAAETQYF
>TRBJ1-5|TRBV7-6|17|few|.
TGTGCCAGCAGCCCACTACGGGGAACCGGGGGCAATCAGCCCCAGCATTTT
CASSPLRGTGGNQPQHF
>TRBJ2-3|TRBV27|16|.|.
TGTGCCAGCAGAGACAGGTTGGAGACTAGCACAGATACGCAGTATTTT
CASRDRLETSTDTQYF
>TRBJ1-4|TRBV19|12|.|TRBD1
TGTGCCAGTCAGGGGGTTGGTGAAAAACTGTTTTTT
CASQGVGEKLFF
>TRBJ1-5|TRBV24-1|13|.|.
TGTGCCACCAGTGATTTATCTGATCAGCCCCAGCATTTT
CATSDLSDQPQHF
>TRBJ2-5|TRBV5-4|16|.|.
TGTGCCAGCAGCTCCCCATACAGGGGGAGGGAAGAGACCCAGTACTTC
CASSSPYRGREETQYF
>TRBJ2-3|TRBV9|16|.|TRBD2
TGTGCCAGCAGCGGACTAGCGGGGGGTTTAACAGATACGCAGTATTTT
CASSGLAGGLTDTQYF
>TRBJ1-1|TRBV19|15|few|.
TGTGCCAGTAGTATAGGTAAACAGGGTAGGACTGAAGCTTTCTTT
CASSIGKQGRTEAFF
>TRBJ1-2|TRBV6-6|16|.|TRBD1
TGTGCCAGCAGACCGGGACAGGGCGAATTTTTCTATGGCTACACCTTC
CASRPGQGEFFYGYTF
>TRBJ2-3|TRBV6-5|15|.|.
TGTGCCAGCAGTTACTCGGCGGGCGGTCCAGATACGCAGTATTTT
CASSYSAGGPDTQYF
>TRBJ1-5|TRBV10-3|17|.|.
TGTGCCATCAGTGAGTACCTCATGGGCAGGGGAGACCAGCCCCAGCATTTT
CAISEYLMGRGDQPQHF
>TRBJ2-1|TRBV10-3|11|.|.
TGTGCCATCAGTGAGTTAAATGAGCAGTTCTTC
CAISELNEQFF
>TRBJ2-3|TRBV24-1|18|.|TRBD2
TGTGCCACCAGTGATCGCGGACTAGCGGGGAAGTACACAGATACGCAGTATTTT
CATSDRGLAGKYTDTQYF
>TRBJ1-2|TRBV6-6|15|.|TRBD1
TGTGCCAGCAGTTCCCTCGACAGGGTAAAGTATGGCTACACCTTC
CASSSLDRVKYGYTF
>TRBJ2-1|TRBV18|17|.|TRBD2
TGTGCCAGCTCACCAAAGGATACTAGCGGGGGATACAATGAGCAGTTCTTC
CASSPKDTSGGYNEQFF
>TRBJ2-5|TRBV5-1|12|.|.
TGCGCCACCGCACAGGACCAAGAGACCCAGTACTTC
CATAQDQETQYF
>TRBJ1-1|TRBV6-5|15|.|TRBD1
TGTGCCAGCAGAGGTTATAAACAGGGGATCACTGAAGCTTTCTTT
CASRGYKQGITEAFF
>TRBJ2-7|TRBV9|13|.|.
TGTGCCAGCAGCTTAACGACTAGTACCGAGCAGTACTTC
CASSLTTSTEQYF
>TRBJ2-5|TRBV7-2|15|once|.
TGTGCCAGCAGCCTCCGAACAGGTACTCAAGAGACCCAGTACTTC
CASSLRTGTQETQYF
>TRBJ2-2|TRBV28|15|.|.
TGTGCCAGCCGAAGGGGGAGCTCGAACACCGGGGAGCTGTTTTTT
CASRRGSSNTGELFF
>TRBJ1-2|TRBV19|14|.|TRBD1
TGTGCCAGTAGTATGAATCCAGGGGGCTTCGGCTACACCTTC
CASSMNPGGFGYTF
>TRBJ1-5|TRBV28|13|.|.
TGTGCCAGCACCTCAGGTCCCTATCAGCCCCAGCATTTT
CASTSGPYQPQHF
>TRBJ1-2|TRBV29-1|13|.|TRBD1
TGCAGCGACGCCGGGACAGGGGGCTATGGCTACACCTTC
CSDAGTGGYGYTF
>TRBJ1-5|TRBV6-4|13|many|.
TGTGCCAGCAGTCAGGGTTCCAATCAGCCCCAGCATTTT
CASSQGSNQPQHF
>TRBJ1-6|TRBV30|15|.|TRBD1
TGTGCCTGGAGACTGACCGGACAGGGGATCTCTACCCTCCACTTT
CAWRLTGQGISTLHF
>TRBJ2-5|TRBV3-1/TRBV3-2|15|.|TRBD2
TGTGCCAGCAGCCCCGGACTAGCGGGGGGGCCGACCCAGTACTTC
CASSPGLAGGPTQYF
>TRBJ2-5|TRBV11-2|14|.|.
TGTGCCAGCAGCTTAGATTGGGGGCGAGAGACCCAGTACTTC
CASSLDWGRETQYF
>TRBJ1-2|TRBV14|15|.|.
TGTGCCAGCAGCCTAAGTGGCCTGGGGGGAGGAGGCTACACCTTC
CASSLSGLGGGGYTF